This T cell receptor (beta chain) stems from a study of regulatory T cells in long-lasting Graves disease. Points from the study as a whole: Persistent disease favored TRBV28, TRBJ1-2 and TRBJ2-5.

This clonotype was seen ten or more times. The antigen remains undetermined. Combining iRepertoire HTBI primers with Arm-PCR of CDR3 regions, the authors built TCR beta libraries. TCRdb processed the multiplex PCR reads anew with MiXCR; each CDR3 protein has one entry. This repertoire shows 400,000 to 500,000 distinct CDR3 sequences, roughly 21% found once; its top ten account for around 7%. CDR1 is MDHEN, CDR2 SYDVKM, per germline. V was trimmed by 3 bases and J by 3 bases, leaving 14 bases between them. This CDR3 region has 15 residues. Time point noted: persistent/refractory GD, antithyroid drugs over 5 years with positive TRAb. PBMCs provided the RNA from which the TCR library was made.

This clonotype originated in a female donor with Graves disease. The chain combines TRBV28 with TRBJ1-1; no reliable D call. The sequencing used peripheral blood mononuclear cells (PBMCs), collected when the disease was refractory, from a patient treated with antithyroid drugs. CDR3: CASSLSIMIDTEAFF. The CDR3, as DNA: TGTGCCAGCAGTTTGAGTATTATGATCGACACTGAAGCTTTCTTT.